This T cell receptor (beta chain) was found in a study of blood T cells in healthy people across ages. Combining a sample-barcoded 5' primer with a J-beta primer mix, a second PCR ran for roughly 7 to 12 cycles. MiXCR, run by TCRdb on the 5' RACE reads, gives a single entry per CDR3 protein. The sample consists of roughly 800,000 distinct CDR3 sequences, 58% of them appearing once. Looked up from germline, CDR1 is LGHDT and CDR2 is YNNKEL (reference sequence). The CDR3 is made up of 17 amino acids. The germline V and J ends were trimmed by 4 bases and 7 bases, with 23 bases remaining between them. This clonotype was seen at least ten times. No antigen is known for it. Study findings and constraints: When one million T cells were used, diversity estimates were thought to be underestimates. Roughly linearly, TCR beta diversity per million T cells fell as age increased.

Total RNA extracted from each sample amounted to at least 5.5 micrograms. The TCR originated in a man between 25 and 39 years old in good health. The sample consisted of blood. This chain links TRBV3-1 with TRBJ2-1, with D tentatively TRBD2 (5 bases). This chain's CDR3 is CASSLRPPDRGMNEQFF. For the CDR3, the DNA is TGTGCCAGCAGCCTAAGACCCCCCGACCGGGGTATGAATGAGCAGTTCTTC.